A single sample gave rise to the 4 T cell receptor beta chains below, sequenced in a study of T-cell reconstitution after alpha-beta-depleted transplantation in children. TCRbeta library preparation incorporated unique molecular identifiers. TCRdb reprocessed the PCR reads via MiXCR and lists one record per CDR3 protein. The sample contains fewer than 400,000 distinct CDR3 sequences, roughly 20% of which appear only once. Source: PBMCs from the stem cell graft donor, taken from the stem cell graft. The receptors originated from a human donor who donated a stem cell graft to a child with acute myeloid leukemia.

The chain employs TRBV24-1 and TRBJ2-5; 14 nucleotides align to TRBD2. Trimming cost V 5 bases and J 7 bases; bases outside gene matches: 8. Looked up from germline, CDR1 is KGHDR and CDR2 is SFDVKD. The CDR3 loop spans 16 amino acids. The CDR3 DNA reads as TGTGCCACCAGTGGTGGGACTAGCGGGAGCCCCAGGACCCAGTACTTC. Encoded protein: CATSGGTSGSPRTQYF.

This clonotype showed up just a few times. This chain connects TRBV20-1 to TRBJ2-7, with 9 bases fitting TRBD1. Germline-derived CDR1 and CDR2 are DFQATT and SNEGSKA (reference sequence). The V segment lost 3 bases and the J segment 10 bases; nucleotides outside the gene matches: 7. CDR3 length equals 12 residues. CDR3 DNA sequence: TGCAGTGCTAGGTTAAAACAGGGGGCTCAGTACTTC. It codes for CSARLKQGAQYF.

J is TRBJ1-4 and V is TRBV3-1, with D possibly matching TRBD1 (5 bases). CDR1 and CDR2 from the germline V gene are LGHDT and YNNKEL (reference sequence). Trimming cost V 1 base and J 8 bases, with 14 bases left between them. This CDR3 has 15 residues. The CDR3 DNA reads as TGTGCCAGCAGCCAAGGTCTGGGGGGAGGGGAAAAACTGTTTTTT. This translates into CASSQGLGGGEKLFF. The entire variable domain, with the rest obtained from reference TRBV3-1 and TRBJ1-4, is as follows: DTAVSQTPKYLVTQMGNDKSIKCEQNLGHDTMYWYKQDSKKFLKIMFSYNNKELIINETVPNRFSPKSPDKAHLNLHINSLELGDSAVYFCASSQGLGGGEKLFFGSGTQLSVL.

This CDR3 is CASSPSQGGTGFFGEQFF. The DNA for the CDR3 is TGTGCCAGCAGCCCGTCCCAGGGCGGGACAGGGTTTTTCGGGGAGCAGTTCTTC. V gene TRBV9 combines with J gene TRBJ2-1; 9 bases align to TRBD1. This CDR3 contains 18 residues. CDR1 is SGDLS, CDR2 YYNGEE, per germline. With V trimmed by 4 bases and J by 10 bases, 21 bases remained unmatched.